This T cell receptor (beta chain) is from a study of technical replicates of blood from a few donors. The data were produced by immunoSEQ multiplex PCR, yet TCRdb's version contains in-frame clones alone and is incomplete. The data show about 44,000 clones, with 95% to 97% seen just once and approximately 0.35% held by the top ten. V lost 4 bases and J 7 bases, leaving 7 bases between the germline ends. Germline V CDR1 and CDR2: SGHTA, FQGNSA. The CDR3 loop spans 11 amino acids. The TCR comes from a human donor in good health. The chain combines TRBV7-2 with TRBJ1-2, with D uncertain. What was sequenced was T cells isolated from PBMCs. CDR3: CASSSGGGYTF. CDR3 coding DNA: TGTGCCAGCAGCTCGGGAGGTGGCTACACCTTC.